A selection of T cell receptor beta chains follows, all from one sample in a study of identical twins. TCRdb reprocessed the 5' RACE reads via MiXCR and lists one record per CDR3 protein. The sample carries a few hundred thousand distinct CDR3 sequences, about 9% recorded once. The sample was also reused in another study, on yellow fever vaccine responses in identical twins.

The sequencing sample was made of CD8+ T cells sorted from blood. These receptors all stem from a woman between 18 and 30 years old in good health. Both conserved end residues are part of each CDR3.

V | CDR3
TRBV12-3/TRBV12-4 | CASSPTGVLSEQYF
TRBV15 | CATSRGHEQFF
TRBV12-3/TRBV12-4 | CASSFVGTYTGELFF
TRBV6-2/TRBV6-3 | CASSPDDQETQYF
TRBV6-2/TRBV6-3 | CASSSYLGAHTGELFF
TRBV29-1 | CSVVSQSSYEQYF
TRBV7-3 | CASSLTKDSLDTEAFF
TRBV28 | CASSSPQGHQYF
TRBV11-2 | CASSFLLAGYNEQFF
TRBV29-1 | CSVEGGTGGPGELFF